This TCR beta chain is drawn from a study of blood T cell repertoires in COVID-19. Cohort assignment relied on participant-reported clinical history. The recovered donors of Cohort 3 showed two negative PCRs, clearance, or symptom resolution. In germline, CDR1 is LNHDA, CDR2 SQIVND (reference sequence). J gave up 3 bases and V 8 bases, and 9 bases lay outside the gene matches. CDR3 size: 15 residues. Some clones are missing from TCRdb's copy, which holds only in-frame ones; the method was immunoSEQ multiplex PCR. The profile shows fewer than 200,000 clones, around 84% of them singletons. This chain joins TRBV19 and TRBJ2-5, with 10 positions matching TRBD1. The clonotype was recovered from a man aged 50 to 60 who had recovered from COVID-19. Sequenced material: PBMCs or T cells enriched from blood (not recorded which). In DNA, the CDR3 is TGTGCCAGTCAATCGGGACAGGGGAGAGAAGAGACCCAGTACTTC. It yields the protein CASQSGQGREETQYF.